Listed below are T cell receptor beta chains from one sample, sequenced in a study of blood T cell repertoires in COVID-19. Libraries were prepared by immunoSEQ multiplex PCR; TCRdb keeps only in-frame clonotypes and omits some of them. The sample carries about 110,000 clones, about nine tenths recorded once. The sequenced sample was peripheral blood. The receptors shown here come from a woman aged 30 to 39 with acute or convalescent COVID-19. Both conserved end residues are part of each CDR3. The order of the fields is V gene, D gene, J gene, CDR3 length, clone size, CDR3 DNA, CDR3 protein. D genes are given only for firm matches. Rows may omit the clone size; those that give it use once, few, many or a size class.

TRBV7-8,.,TRBJ2-2,12,.,TGTGCCAGCAGCGCTAACTCCAGGGAGCTGTTTTTT,CASSANSRELFF
TRBV5-4,TRBD2,TRBJ2-1,16,.,TGTGCCAGCAGCTCCAAGCGGGGGGGCCCAGGCAATGAGCAGTTCTTC,CASSSKRGGPGNEQFF
TRBV5-1,.,TRBJ1-4,15,.,TGCGCCAGCAGCGAAGGGGATTCAACTAATGAAAAACTGTTTTTT,CASSEGDSTNEKLFF
TRBV7-2,TRBD1,TRBJ1-1,13,once,TGTGCCAGCAGCTTCGCGAACAGGGGTGAAGCTTTCTTT,CASSFANRGEAFF
TRBV27,.,TRBJ2-1,14,once,TGTGCCAGCAGTTTTCGGGGGAGATACAATGAGCAGTTCTTC,CASSFRGRYNEQFF
TRBV5-1,.,TRBJ2-7,14,.,TGCGCCAGCAGCTTGCAGACCGCTAGCTACGAGCAGTACTTC,CASSLQTASYEQYF
TRBV7-8,TRBD1,TRBJ2-5,13,.,TGTGCCAGCAGCTTAACAGGGGAAGAGACCCAGTACTTC,CASSLTGEETQYF
TRBV7-9,.,TRBJ2-3,16,.,TGTGCCAGCAGCTTAAGTAGGAGCGGAAGCACAGATACGCAGTATTTT,CASSLSRSGSTDTQYF
TRBV3-1/TRBV3-2,.,TRBJ1-3,16,.,TGTGCCAGCAGCCAAGGACAGCTCCCGGCTGGAAACACCATATATTTT,CASSQGQLPAGNTIYF
TRBV7-2,.,TRBJ2-1,12,.,TGTGCCAGCAGCTCCCTCGAGCGGAAGCAGTTCTTC,CASSSLERKQFF
TRBV25-1,.,TRBJ1-2,16,.,TGTGCCAGCAGTGAATCAGGGGCAAATCGAGGCGGGGGCTACACCTTC,CASSESGANRGGGYTF
TRBV11-3,TRBD1,TRBJ1-1,17,.,TGTGCCAGCAGCACCATGAGGGGACAGGGGGCTACCACTGAAGCTTTCTTT,CASSTMRGQGATTEAFF
TRBV3-1/TRBV3-2,.,TRBJ1-5,13,.,TGTGCCAGCAGCCAAGCGGGGGACCAGCCCCAGCATTTT,CASSQAGDQPQHF
TRBV6-5,.,TRBJ2-5,12,.,TGTGCCAGCAGTCCCAGCCAAGAGACCCAGTACTTC,CASSPSQETQYF
TRBV13,TRBD2,TRBJ2-3,15,once,TGTGCCAGCAGCTTAGTTCCCGGGGGGTTGGATACGCAGTATTTT,CASSLVPGGLDTQYF
TRBV27,TRBD2,TRBJ2-1,18,.,TGTGCCAGCAGTTTATCGGCTAGCGGGAGCCGGGGGGGGGAAGAGCAGTTCTTC,CASSLSASGSRGGEEQFF
TRBV15,TRBD1,TRBJ1-3,15,.,TGTGCCACAAGCGACAGGGAGGAGGGTGGAAACACCATATATTTT,CATSDREEGGNTIYF
TRBV19,.,TRBJ1-1,13,.,TGTGCCAGTAGTATCGTCGGGTACTCTGAAGCTTTCTTT,CASSIVGYSEAFF
TRBV3-1/TRBV3-2,.,TRBJ1-2,17,.,TGTGCCAGCAGCCAAGAGAGGGAGGCGGGCTACCTGTATGGCTACACCTTC,CASSQEREAGYLYGYTF
TRBV6-5,.,TRBJ1-1,12,once,TGTGCCAGCAGTTACCCAACAGGGCGGGCTTTCTTT,CASSYPTGRAFF
TRBV11-3,.,TRBJ1-2,14,once,TGTGCCAGCAGCTTAGTGGCGGGGGCGGACGGCTACACCTTC,CASSLVAGADGYTF
TRBV7-8,.,TRBJ2-2,14,.,TGTGCCAGCAGCCCCGGTGGGGGCTCCGGGGAGCTGTTTTTT,CASSPGGGSGELFF
TRBV28,.,TRBJ2-3,13,.,TGTGCCAGCAGCCCGCCGGGGACAGATACGCAGTATTTT,CASSPPGTDTQYF
TRBV28,.,TRBJ1-5,15,.,TGTGCCAGCAGTTTTCACGGGACAACCAATCAGCCCCAGCATTTT,CASSFHGTTNQPQHF
TRBV28,.,TRBJ1-2,12,medium-sized,TGTGCCAGCAGCTTCTCTAGTTATGGCTACACCTTC,CASSFSSYGYTF
TRBV28,TRBD1,TRBJ1-6,15,.,TGTGCCAGCAGTTTGGACAGGGGATTCGTATCACCCCTCCACTTT,CASSLDRGFVSPLHF
TRBV21-1,.,TRBJ2-5,15,.,TGTGCCAGCCGCAGCGGGGGCCGGGTGAAAGAGACCCAGTACTTC,CASRSGGRVKETQYF
TRBV18,.,TRBJ1-2,14,.,TGTGCCAGCTCACCACCCGGGGATTACTATGGCTACACCTTC,CASSPPGDYYGYTF
TRBV6-2/TRBV6-3,TRBD2,TRBJ2-3,16,.,TGTGCCAGCAGCTGGGGGGGAGGGGACGGCACAGATACGCAGTATTTT,CASSWGGGDGTDTQYF
TRBV6-5,.,TRBJ2-7,13,.,TGTGCCAGCAGCTCCGGACAGACCTACGAGCAGTACTTC,CASSSGQTYEQYF
TRBV7-9,.,TRBJ1-6,14,.,TGTGCCAGCAGCTTTGGACAGCATAATTCACCCCTCCACTTT,CASSFGQHNSPLHF
TRBV19,TRBD1,TRBJ1-3,15,.,TGTGCCAGTAGTCTCGCAACAGGGGGCGGAAACACCATATATTTT,CASSLATGGGNTIYF
TRBV7-3,TRBD2,TRBJ2-1,15,once,TGTGCCAGCAGCATACTAGCGGGGGAGGGGACTGAGCAGTTCTTC,CASSILAGEGTEQFF
TRBV23-1,TRBD1,TRBJ2-7,11,.,TGCGCGGGACAGATCTTTTACGAGCAGTACTTC,CAGQIFYEQYF
TRBV4-1,TRBD1,TRBJ2-5,15,.,TGCGCCAGCAGCGCACCGGGACAGGGGCAAGAGACCCAGTACTTC,CASSAPGQGQETQYF
TRBV28,TRBD2,TRBJ2-1,16,.,TGTGCCAGCAGTTTATTAGCGACTAGCGGGTTAAATGAGCAGTTCTTC,CASSLLATSGLNEQFF
TRBV5-3,.,TRBJ2-7,14,.,TGTGCCAGAAGGCAGAATTCTCCATACTACGAGCAGTACTTC,CARRQNSPYYEQYF
TRBV7-9,TRBD2,TRBJ2-1,18,.,TGTGCCAGCAGCTTAGGTCGGACTAGCGGGAGTGTCAACAATGAGCAGTTCTTC,CASSLGRTSGSVNNEQFF
TRBV6-5,.,TRBJ1-1,14,.,TGTGCCAGCAGTTACCCAGGGTTGAACACTGAAGCTTTCTTT,CASSYPGLNTEAFF
TRBV3-1/TRBV3-2,.,TRBJ1-4,12,.,TGTGCCAGCAGCCATTCTTCTGAAAAACTGTTTTTT,CASSHSSEKLFF
TRBV7-9,TRBD1,TRBJ1-2,14,.,TGTGCCAGCAGCATAACACAGGGGGCGCTTGGCTACACCTTC,CASSITQGALGYTF
TRBV3-1/TRBV3-2,TRBD1,TRBJ1-5,14,once,TGTGCCAGCAGCCAGACAGGGGACAATCAGCCCCAGCATTTT,CASSQTGDNQPQHF
TRBV3-1/TRBV3-2,.,TRBJ2-1,15,.,TGTGCCAGCAGCCAAGTCGGGGGATCCTACAATGAGCAGTTCTTC,CASSQVGGSYNEQFF
TRBV12-2,.,TRBJ1-2,15,.,TGTGCAAGTCGCTTCAGACAGGGAATCTACTATGGCTACACCTTC,CASRFRQGIYYGYTF
TRBV19,TRBD1,TRBJ1-2,16,.,TGTGCCAGTAGTATACAGCCGGAGACAGGGGGCGATGGCTACACCTTC,CASSIQPETGGDGYTF
TRBV13,.,TRBJ1-1,15,.,TGTGCCAGCAGCTTCCAGCAAAACAGGAACACTGAAGCTTTCTTT,CASSFQQNRNTEAFF
TRBV19,TRBD1,TRBJ2-6,18,.,TGTGCCAGTAGTCCGAGGACAGGGGGCGCTTCTGGGGCCAACGTCCTGACTTTC,CASSPRTGGASGANVLTF
TRBV5-6,.,TRBJ1-1,16,.,TGTGCCAGCAGCTTGCCGGGAAGCGTGGGGAACACTGAAGCTTTCTTT,CASSLPGSVGNTEAFF
TRBV19,.,TRBJ1-1,13,.,TGTGCCAGTAGTATCGGTAAGGGGACTGAAGCTTTCTTT,CASSIGKGTEAFF
TRBV6-2/TRBV6-3,.,TRBJ1-1,16,once,TGTGCCAGCATCCCTGAATCGTGGGGGGGAGGCACTGAAGCTTTCTTT,CASIPESWGGGTEAFF
TRBV27,.,TRBJ2-5,14,once,TGTGCCAGCAGTCCGATCAGGGTCGGAGAGACCCAGTACTTC,CASSPIRVGETQYF
TRBV19,.,TRBJ1-2,14,once,TGTGCCAGTAGTATTGATCCGGGTAACTATGGCTACACCTTC,CASSIDPGNYGYTF
TRBV28,.,TRBJ1-2,13,.,TGTGCCAGCAGTTTGGGGCAGACCATGCGCTACACCTTC,CASSLGQTMRYTF
TRBV7-9,.,TRBJ1-1,13,.,TGTGCCTCCTCTCGGGGGGGGAACACTGAAGCTTTCTTT,CASSRGGNTEAFF
TRBV7-2,.,TRBJ2-1,13,.,TGTGCCAGCAGCTTCCCGGTAAACAATGAGCAGTTCTTC,CASSFPVNNEQFF
TRBV5-1,TRBD1,TRBJ1-5,16,once,TGCGCCAGCAGCTTAGGACAGGGATCCCGTGAAGAGGCCCAGCATTTT,CASSLGQGSREEAQHF
TRBV4-2,TRBD2,TRBJ2-1,17,.,TGTGCCAGCAGCCAAGATCGGGCGGGGGGGCTGTTAAATGAGCAGTTCTTC,CASSQDRAGGLLNEQFF
TRBV3-1/TRBV3-2,.,TRBJ1-5,13,.,TGTGCCAGCAGCCCTAGAGACAATCAGCCCCAGCATTTT,CASSPRDNQPQHF
TRBV7-3,TRBD2,TRBJ2-1,15,.,TGTGCCAGCAGCTCCCACGGGGGGACCCGGGGTGAGCAGTTCTTC,CASSSHGGTRGEQFF